The rows below give T cell receptor beta chains drawn from one sample of a study of shared clonotypes between healthy human individuals. Profiling relied on immunoSEQ multiplex PCR, and the TCRdb table lists in-frame clones only, not all of them. The profile shows around 500,000 clones, less than 80% of them singletons. The sequenced sample consisted of PBMCs. The source is a woman between 40 and 50 years old in good health. Some clones in this sample may be carry-over from other donors' samples. Both conserved end residues are trimmed from each CDR3. The order of the fields is CDR3 protein, V gene, J gene, D gene. A D gene is named only where the DNA matches it firmly.

CDR3 protein: ASSQERGRHLYGYT
V gene: TRBV4-1
J gene: TRBJ1-2
D gene: TRBD1

CDR3 protein: ASSHTGRQPQH
V gene: TRBV19
J gene: TRBJ1-5
D gene: -

CDR3 protein: ASSLPGAGETQY
V gene: TRBV28
J gene: TRBJ2-5
D gene: -

CDR3 protein: ASKRESTDTQY
V gene: TRBV5-6
J gene: TRBJ2-3
D gene: TRBD2

CDR3 protein: ASSLGLGLGDTQY
V gene: TRBV5-4
J gene: TRBJ2-3
D gene: -

CDR3 protein: ASSLVSPGAEQY
V gene: TRBV11-2
J gene: TRBJ2-7
D gene: -

CDR3 protein: SVGREVNYGYT
V gene: TRBV29-1
J gene: TRBJ1-2
D gene: -

CDR3 protein: ASSYSQWRSGELF
V gene: TRBV6-6
J gene: TRBJ2-2
D gene: -

CDR3 protein: ASSWGLAATTDTQY
V gene: TRBV7-2
J gene: TRBJ2-3
D gene: TRBD2

CDR3 protein: ARSGGSYNEQF
V gene: TRBV6-4
J gene: TRBJ2-1
D gene: TRBD2

CDR3 protein: ASTPSGRIYEQY
V gene: TRBV6-1
J gene: TRBJ2-7
D gene: TRBD2

CDR3 protein: ASSYTGEQY
V gene: TRBV6-5
J gene: TRBJ2-7
D gene: -

CDR3 protein: ASRVDSSPQH
V gene: TRBV6-1
J gene: TRBJ1-5
D gene: -

CDR3 protein: ASSPPGLANTGELF
V gene: TRBV4-2
J gene: TRBJ2-2
D gene: TRBD2

CDR3 protein: ASSHHTGELF
V gene: TRBV14
J gene: TRBJ2-2
D gene: -

CDR3 protein: ASSIGWSTPGTDTQY
V gene: TRBV19
J gene: TRBJ2-3
D gene: -

CDR3 protein: SGSGHNYEQY
V gene: TRBV29-1
J gene: TRBJ2-7
D gene: TRBD2

CDR3 protein: ASSSGVGYGYT
V gene: TRBV7-8
J gene: TRBJ1-2
D gene: -

CDR3 protein: ASSLAFGTSGSYEQY
V gene: TRBV5-4
J gene: TRBJ2-7
D gene: TRBD2

CDR3 protein: ASSLNSGQANYGYT
V gene: TRBV28
J gene: TRBJ1-2
D gene: -

CDR3 protein: ASSDRGLGNQPQH
V gene: TRBV27
J gene: TRBJ1-5
D gene: TRBD1

CDR3 protein: SARLAEAF
V gene: TRBV20-1
J gene: TRBJ1-1
D gene: -

CDR3 protein: ASRTGGGNEQF
V gene: TRBV6-5
J gene: TRBJ2-1
D gene: TRBD1

CDR3 protein: ASSPRQSAGNTIY
V gene: TRBV18
J gene: TRBJ1-3
D gene: -

CDR3 protein: ASSQLRADTQY
V gene: TRBV4-2
J gene: TRBJ2-3
D gene: -

CDR3 protein: AISGPLDSRQF
V gene: TRBV10-3
J gene: TRBJ2-1
D gene: -

CDR3 protein: ASSFGQGGGLKTYNEQF
V gene: TRBV11-3
J gene: TRBJ2-1
D gene: -

CDR3 protein: ASRLSGTKLF
V gene: TRBV6-5
J gene: TRBJ2-2
D gene: -

CDR3 protein: ASSSRQGIYGYT
V gene: TRBV9
J gene: TRBJ1-2
D gene: TRBD1

CDR3 protein: ASSSSGGNYEQY
V gene: TRBV9
J gene: TRBJ2-7
D gene: -

CDR3 protein: ASSPYPRTSGRGNEQF
V gene: TRBV28
J gene: TRBJ2-1
D gene: TRBD2

CDR3 protein: ASSATSGTYEQY
V gene: TRBV5-1
J gene: TRBJ2-7
D gene: TRBD2

CDR3 protein: ASSQGRGLAAHEQF
V gene: TRBV4-3
J gene: TRBJ2-1
D gene: TRBD2

CDR3 protein: ASSLGHGSLFEGIYGYT
V gene: TRBV5-1
J gene: TRBJ1-2
D gene: -

CDR3 protein: ASSVEGNGAQY
V gene: TRBV9
J gene: TRBJ2-5
D gene: -

CDR3 protein: ASSFADSDSGANVLT
V gene: TRBV7-9
J gene: TRBJ2-6
D gene: -

CDR3 protein: ASVGELAAYEQY
V gene: TRBV6-1
J gene: TRBJ2-7
D gene: TRBD2

CDR3 protein: ARSDRDRPYEQY
V gene: TRBV5-3
J gene: TRBJ2-7
D gene: TRBD1

CDR3 protein: ATSPRTAAQKAF
V gene: TRBV15
J gene: TRBJ1-1
D gene: -

CDR3 protein: ASSLTTGVSYEQY
V gene: TRBV5-5
J gene: TRBJ2-7
D gene: TRBD1

CDR3 protein: ASSSTDNYGYT
V gene: TRBV6-5
J gene: TRBJ1-2
D gene: -

CDR3 protein: ASSVGAGSSYNEQF
V gene: TRBV9
J gene: TRBJ2-1
D gene: -

CDR3 protein: ASSLGAGRWYGYT
V gene: TRBV28
J gene: TRBJ1-2
D gene: -

CDR3 protein: ATVTSRNTGELF
V gene: TRBV7-2
J gene: TRBJ2-2
D gene: TRBD2

CDR3 protein: ASRPVQGGTDTQY
V gene: TRBV10-2
J gene: TRBJ2-3
D gene: -

CDR3 protein: ASSRGRYEQF
V gene: TRBV4-3
J gene: TRBJ2-1
D gene: -

CDR3 protein: ASSVGLYNEQF
V gene: TRBV2
J gene: TRBJ2-1
D gene: -

CDR3 protein: ASSSVRDRGRDTEAF
V gene: TRBV7-6
J gene: TRBJ1-1
D gene: TRBD1

CDR3 protein: ASSRRGANTGELF
V gene: TRBV9
J gene: TRBJ2-2
D gene: -